Listed here is a single T cell receptor beta chain. Naive CD45RA+ and memory CD45RA-negative subsets were split from CD4+ cells. This sample was taken from a study of shared clonotypes between healthy human individuals. Across the study: Plates per donor: three CD4 naive, three CD4 memory, two CD8 naive, one CD8 memory.

V was shortened by 4 bases and J by 7 bases, with 26 bases between the two germline ends. The CDR3 spans 18 residues. The V gene's germline CDR1 is SEHNR and CDR2 FQNEAQ (reference sequence). When replicate PCRs were run on sorted subsets, they used 150 to 250 ng DNA, about 30,000 T cell genomes. Produced via immunoSEQ multiplex PCR; TCRdb's table is partial and in-frame only. The sample has 330,000 or so clones, less than 85% seen once. The sequence was collected from a young man in good health. V is TRBV7-9 and J is TRBJ2-1; perhaps TRBD2 as D (6 bases). Material: memory CD4+ T cells sorted from blood. This sample's subset: CD45RA-negative fraction. CDR3 DNA: TGTGCCAGCAGCTCCAGAAGGGGACCTAGCGCGGCGGCTAATGAGCAGTTCTTC. This translates into CASSSRRGPSAAANEQFF.